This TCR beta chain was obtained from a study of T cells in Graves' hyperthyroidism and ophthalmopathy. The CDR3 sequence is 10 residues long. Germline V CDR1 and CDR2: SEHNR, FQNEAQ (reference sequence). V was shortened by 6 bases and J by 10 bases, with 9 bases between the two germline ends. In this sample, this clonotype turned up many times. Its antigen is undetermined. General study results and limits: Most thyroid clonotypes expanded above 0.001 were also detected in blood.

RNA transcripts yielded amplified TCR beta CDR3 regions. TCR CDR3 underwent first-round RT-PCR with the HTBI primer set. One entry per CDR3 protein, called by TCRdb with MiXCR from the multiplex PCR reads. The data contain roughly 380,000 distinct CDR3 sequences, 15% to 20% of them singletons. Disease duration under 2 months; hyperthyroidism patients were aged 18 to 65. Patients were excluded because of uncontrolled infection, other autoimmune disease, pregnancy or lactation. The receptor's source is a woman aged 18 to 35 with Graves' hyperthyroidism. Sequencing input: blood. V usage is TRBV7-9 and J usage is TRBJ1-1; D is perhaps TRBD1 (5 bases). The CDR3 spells CASSKGSAFF. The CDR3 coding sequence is TGTGCCAGCAGTAAGGGGTCAGCTTTCTTT.